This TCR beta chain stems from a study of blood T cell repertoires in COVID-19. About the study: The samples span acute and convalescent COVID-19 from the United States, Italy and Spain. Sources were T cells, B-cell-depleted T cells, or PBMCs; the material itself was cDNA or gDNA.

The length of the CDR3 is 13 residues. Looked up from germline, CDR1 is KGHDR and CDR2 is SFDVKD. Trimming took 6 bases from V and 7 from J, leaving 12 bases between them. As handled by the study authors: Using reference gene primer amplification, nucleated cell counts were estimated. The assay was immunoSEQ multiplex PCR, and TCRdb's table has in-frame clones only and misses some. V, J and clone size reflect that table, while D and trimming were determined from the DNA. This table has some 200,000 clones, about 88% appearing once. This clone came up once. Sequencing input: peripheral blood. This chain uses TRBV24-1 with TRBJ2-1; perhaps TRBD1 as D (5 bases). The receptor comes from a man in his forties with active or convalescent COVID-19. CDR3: CATSPQGTNEQFF. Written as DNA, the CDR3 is TGTGCCACCAGTCCCCAGGGTACGAATGAGCAGTTCTTC.